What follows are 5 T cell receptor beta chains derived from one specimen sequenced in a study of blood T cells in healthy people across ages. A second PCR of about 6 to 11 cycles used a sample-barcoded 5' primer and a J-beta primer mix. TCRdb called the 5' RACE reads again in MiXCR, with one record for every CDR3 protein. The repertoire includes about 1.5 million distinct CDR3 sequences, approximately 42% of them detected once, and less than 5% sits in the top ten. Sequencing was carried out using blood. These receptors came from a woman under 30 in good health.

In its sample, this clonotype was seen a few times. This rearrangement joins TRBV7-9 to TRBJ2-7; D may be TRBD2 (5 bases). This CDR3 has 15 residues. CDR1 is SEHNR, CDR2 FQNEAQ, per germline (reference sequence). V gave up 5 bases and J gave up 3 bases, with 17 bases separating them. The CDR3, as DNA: TGTGCCAGCAGCACCCGAGAAGTCGGGGTCTACGAGCAGTACTTC. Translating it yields CASSTREVGVYEQYF.

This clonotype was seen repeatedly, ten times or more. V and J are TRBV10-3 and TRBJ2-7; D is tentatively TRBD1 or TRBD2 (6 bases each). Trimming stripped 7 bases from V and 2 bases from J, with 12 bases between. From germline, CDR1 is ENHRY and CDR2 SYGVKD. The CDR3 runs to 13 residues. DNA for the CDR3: TGTGCCATCATGCCGGGGGCCACCTACGAGCAGTACTTC. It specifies CAIMPGATYEQYF.

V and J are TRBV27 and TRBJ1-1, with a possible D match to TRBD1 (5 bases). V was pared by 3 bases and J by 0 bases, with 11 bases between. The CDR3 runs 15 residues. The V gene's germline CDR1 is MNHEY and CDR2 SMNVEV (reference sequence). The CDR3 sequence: CASSFRGRVNTEAFF. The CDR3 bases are TGTGCCAGCAGTTTCCGGGGACGGGTGAACACTGAAGCTTTCTTT.

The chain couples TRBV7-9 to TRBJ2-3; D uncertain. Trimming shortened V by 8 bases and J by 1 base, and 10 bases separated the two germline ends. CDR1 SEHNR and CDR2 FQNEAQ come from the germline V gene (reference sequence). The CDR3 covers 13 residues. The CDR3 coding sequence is TGTGCCAGCTTCGGCCGACGCACAGATACGCAGTATTTT. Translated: CASFGRRTDTQYF.

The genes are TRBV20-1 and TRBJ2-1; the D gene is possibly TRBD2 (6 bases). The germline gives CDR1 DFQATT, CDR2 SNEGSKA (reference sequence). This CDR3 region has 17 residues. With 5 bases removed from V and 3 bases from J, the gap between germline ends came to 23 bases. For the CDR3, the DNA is TGCAGTGCTCCTCCCGGTGCGGGGAGACACTGCTACAATGAGCAGTTCTTC. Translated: CSAPPGAGRHCYNEQFF.